The subject of this entry is one TCR beta chain. V shed 4 bases, J shed 1 base, and the junction held 10 bases outside the gene matches. CDR3 length: 17 residues. Germline V lookup: CDR1 LNHDA, CDR2 SQIVND (reference sequence). This record comes from a study of blood T cell repertoires in COVID-19. Clones were sequenced by immunoSEQ multiplex PCR, and TCRdb holds only the in-frame ones, with some missing. The profile shows a few hundred thousand clones, almost 85% of them singletons. The TCR originated in a man in his fifties with active or convalescent COVID-19. The specimen sequenced was peripheral blood. The gene calls are TRBV19 and TRBJ1-5, with 7 bases lining up with TRBD1. CDR3 coding DNA: TGTGCCAGTAGTACTACAGGGGAAGGCTTGAGCAATCAGCCCCAGCATTTT. Translating gives CASSTTGEGLSNQPQHF.